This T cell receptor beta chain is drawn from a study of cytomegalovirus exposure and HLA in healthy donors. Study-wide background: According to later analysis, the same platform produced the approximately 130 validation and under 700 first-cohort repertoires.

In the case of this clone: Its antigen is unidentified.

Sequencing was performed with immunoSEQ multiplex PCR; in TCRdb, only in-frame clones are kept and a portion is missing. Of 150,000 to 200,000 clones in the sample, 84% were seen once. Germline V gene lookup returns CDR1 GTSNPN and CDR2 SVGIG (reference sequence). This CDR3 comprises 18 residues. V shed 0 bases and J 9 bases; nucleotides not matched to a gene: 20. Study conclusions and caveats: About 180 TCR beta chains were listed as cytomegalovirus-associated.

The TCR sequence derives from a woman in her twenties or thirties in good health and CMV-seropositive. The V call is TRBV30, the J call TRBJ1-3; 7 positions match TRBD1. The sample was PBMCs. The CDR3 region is CAWSVISGQVFGSGTIYF. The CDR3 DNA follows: TGTGCCTGGAGTGTAATTTCTGGACAGGTCTTTGGGAGCGGCACCATATATTTT.